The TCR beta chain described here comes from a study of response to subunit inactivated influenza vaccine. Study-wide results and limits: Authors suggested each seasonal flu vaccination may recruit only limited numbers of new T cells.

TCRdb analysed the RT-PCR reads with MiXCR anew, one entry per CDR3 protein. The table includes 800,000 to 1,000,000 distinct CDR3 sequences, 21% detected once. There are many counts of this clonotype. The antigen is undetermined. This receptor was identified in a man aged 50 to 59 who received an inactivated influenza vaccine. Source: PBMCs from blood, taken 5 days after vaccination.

In nucleotides, the CDR3 is TGCGCCAGCAGCTTGCGGGGCCAGGGGACCTACGAGCAGTACTTC. This encodes CASSLRGQGTYEQYF. The chain combines TRBV5-1 with TRBJ2-7; TRBD1 is a possible D gene (6 bases). Germline lookup yields CDR1 SGHRS and CDR2 YFSETQ. CDR3 size: 15 residues. V was shortened by 1 base and J by 2 bases, with 13 bases between the two germline ends.